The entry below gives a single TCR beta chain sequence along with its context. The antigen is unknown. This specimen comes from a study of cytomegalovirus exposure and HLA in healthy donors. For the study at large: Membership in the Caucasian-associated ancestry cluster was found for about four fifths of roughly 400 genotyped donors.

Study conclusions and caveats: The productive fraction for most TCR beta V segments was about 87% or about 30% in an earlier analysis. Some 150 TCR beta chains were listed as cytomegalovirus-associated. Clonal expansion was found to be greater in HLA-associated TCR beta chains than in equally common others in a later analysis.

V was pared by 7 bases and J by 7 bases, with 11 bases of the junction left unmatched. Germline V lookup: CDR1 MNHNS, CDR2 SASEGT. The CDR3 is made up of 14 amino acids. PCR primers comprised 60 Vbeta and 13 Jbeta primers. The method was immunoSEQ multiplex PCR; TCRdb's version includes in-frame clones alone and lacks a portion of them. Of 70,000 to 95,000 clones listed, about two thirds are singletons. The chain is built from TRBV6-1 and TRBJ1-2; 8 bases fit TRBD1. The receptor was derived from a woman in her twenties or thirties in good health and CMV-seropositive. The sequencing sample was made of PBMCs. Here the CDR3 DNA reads TGTGCCAGCAAGAGGACAGGGCTTCAGTTTGGCTACACCTTC. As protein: CASKRTGLQFGYTF.